This is a list of T cell receptor beta chains from one sample in a study of blood T cells in healthy people across ages. TCRdb used MiXCR to reprocess the 5' RACE reads, holding one entry per CDR3 protein. This table has approximately 800,000 distinct CDR3 sequences, 25% appearing once. This sample was also put to use in a study of T cells of mothers and their children.

Sequenced input: blood. These receptors were taken from a boy aged 10-17 years in good health. The CDR3 runs from the conserved cysteine through the conserved F or W. Fields, in order: J gene, V gene, clone size, CDR3 length, D gene, CDR3 protein, CDR3 DNA. D genes are given only for firm matches. The listing skips clone size in some rows; elsewhere it reads once, few, many or a size class.

TRBJ2-7	TRBV13	NA	13	NA	CASSPHNAGEQYF	TGTGCCAGCAGCCCCCACAACGCGGGCGAGCAGTACTTC
TRBJ1-2	TRBV5-1	few	15	TRBD1	CASSLAGQAHSGYTF	TGCGCCAGCAGCTTGGCAGGACAGGCTCATAGTGGCTACACCTTC
TRBJ2-5	TRBV7-2	NA	17	TRBD2	CASSSRTSGAVQETQYF	TGTGCCAGCAGCTCCAGGACTAGCGGGGCTGTCCAAGAGACCCAGTACTTC
TRBJ1-6	TRBV6-1	NA	12	NA	CAGGQYGSPLHF	TGTGCCGGGGGGCAATACGGTTCACCCCTCCACTTT
TRBJ2-7	TRBV7-9	NA	15	TRBD2	CASSLVRGSLYEQYF	TGTGCCAGCAGCTTAGTGCGGGGGAGCCTCTACGAGCAGTACTTC
TRBJ1-2	TRBV7-2	few	14	NA	CASSADSDNYGYTF	TGTGCCAGCAGCGCGGACAGCGATAACTATGGCTACACCTTC
TRBJ1-1	TRBV29-1	NA	13	TRBD1	CSAKQGAGSEAFF	TGCAGCGCCAAACAGGGGGCCGGCTCTGAAGCTTTCTTT
TRBJ2-5	TRBV10-3	few	14	NA	CAISDPGYQETQYF	TGTGCCATCAGTGACCCGGGATATCAAGAGACCCAGTACTTC
TRBJ2-1	TRBV28	NA	17	TRBD2	CASSEGTSGTLYNEQFF	TGTGCCAGCAGTGAGGGGACTAGCGGGACTCTCTACAATGAGCAGTTCTTC
TRBJ1-5	TRBV15	NA	19	NA	CATSSGLQFGEYSNQPQHF	TGTGCCACCAGCAGCGGATTGCAGTTCGGAGAGTATAGCAATCAGCCCCAGCATTTT
TRBJ1-2	TRBV20-1	NA	14	NA	CSASRDTSNYGYTF	TGCAGTGCAAGCCGGGACACGAGTAACTATGGCTACACCTTC
TRBJ2-1	TRBV25-1	few	14	NA	CASSEFRRWDEQFF	TGTGCCAGCAGTGAATTTAGGAGGTGGGATGAGCAGTTCTTC
TRBJ1-3	TRBV4-1	NA	15	NA	CASSDGQSPGNTIYF	TGCGCCAGCAGCGACGGACAGTCCCCTGGAAACACCATATATTTT
TRBJ1-4	TRBV7-2	few	19	TRBD1	CASSSSGTGVFTANEKLFF	TGTGCCAGCAGCTCCTCCGGGACAGGGGTCTTTACAGCTAATGAAAAACTGTTTTTT
TRBJ2-1	TRBV4-3	few	15	TRBD1	CASSQDRATYNEQFF	TGCGCCAGCAGCCAGGACAGGGCGACCTACAATGAGCAGTTCTTC
TRBJ1-1	TRBV6-2/TRBV6-3	NA	17	NA	CASTHGGQLGGFTEAFF	TGTGCCAGCACCCACGGCGGACAGCTCGGGGGTTTCACTGAAGCTTTCTTT
TRBJ2-5	TRBV7-2	NA	14	TRBD1	CASSSTGPQETQYF	TGTGCCAGCAGCTCGACAGGGCCCCAAGAGACCCAGTACTTC
TRBJ1-4	TRBV20-1	NA	15	NA	CSARDVGPGNEKLFF	TGCAGTGCTAGAGATGTGGGCCCAGGGAATGAAAAACTGTTTTTT
TRBJ1-4	TRBV4-3	NA	16	NA	CASSQESAGPNEKLFF	TGCGCCAGCAGCCAAGAATCGGCAGGGCCTAATGAAAAACTGTTTTTT
TRBJ2-7	TRBV29-1	NA	13	NA	CSVRTDVPYEQYF	TGCAGCGTTAGGACTGACGTTCCCTACGAGCAGTACTTC
TRBJ2-7	TRBV28	few	11	NA	CASSGTLEQYF	TGTGCCAGCAGTGGGACTCTCGAGCAGTACTTC
TRBJ2-1	TRBV4-1	NA	15	TRBD2	CASSQEAGLNNEQFF	TGCGCCAGCAGCCAAGAAGCGGGGCTAAACAATGAGCAGTTCTTC
TRBJ2-5	TRBV6-5	NA	13	NA	CASSRGYEETQYF	TGTGCCAGCAGCAGGGGTTACGAGGAGACCCAGTACTTC
TRBJ2-1	TRBV24-1	NA	14	NA	CATSDAQLGNEQFF	TGTGCCACCAGTGATGCCCAACTGGGAAATGAGCAGTTCTTC
TRBJ2-7	TRBV12-3/TRBV12-4	few	14	TRBD1	CASSPQGEVYEQYF	TGTGCCAGCAGCCCACAGGGGGAAGTTTACGAGCAGTACTTC
TRBJ2-1	TRBV9	NA	15	TRBD1	CASSDGTGDYNEQFF	TGTGCCAGCAGCGACGGGACAGGGGATTACAATGAGCAGTTCTTC
TRBJ2-7	TRBV11-2	few	14	NA	CASSLDPSRNEQYF	TGTGCCAGCAGCTTAGACCCTTCTAGGAACGAGCAGTACTTC
TRBJ1-3	TRBV4-3	NA	18	TRBD1	CASSQVRAGGNSGNTIYF	TGCGCCAGCAGCCAAGTTAGGGCAGGGGGTAACTCTGGAAACACCATATATTTT
TRBJ2-3	TRBV9	few	15	TRBD2	CASSASGGDTDTQYF	TGTGCCAGCAGTGCTAGCGGGGGGGACACAGATACGCAGTATTTT